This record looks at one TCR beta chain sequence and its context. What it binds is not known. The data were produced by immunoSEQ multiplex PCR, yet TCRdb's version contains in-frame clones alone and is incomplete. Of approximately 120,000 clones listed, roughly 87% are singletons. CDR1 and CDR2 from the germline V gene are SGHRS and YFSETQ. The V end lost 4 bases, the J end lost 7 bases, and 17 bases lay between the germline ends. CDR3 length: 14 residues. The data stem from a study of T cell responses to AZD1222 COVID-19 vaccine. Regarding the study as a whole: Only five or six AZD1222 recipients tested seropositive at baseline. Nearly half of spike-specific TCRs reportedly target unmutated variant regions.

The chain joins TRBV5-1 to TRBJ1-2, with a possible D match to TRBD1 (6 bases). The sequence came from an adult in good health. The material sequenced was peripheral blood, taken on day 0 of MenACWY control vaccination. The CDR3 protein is CASSPSGGPFGYTF. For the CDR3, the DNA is TGCGCCAGCAGCCCCAGCGGGGGGCCCTTTGGCTACACCTTC.